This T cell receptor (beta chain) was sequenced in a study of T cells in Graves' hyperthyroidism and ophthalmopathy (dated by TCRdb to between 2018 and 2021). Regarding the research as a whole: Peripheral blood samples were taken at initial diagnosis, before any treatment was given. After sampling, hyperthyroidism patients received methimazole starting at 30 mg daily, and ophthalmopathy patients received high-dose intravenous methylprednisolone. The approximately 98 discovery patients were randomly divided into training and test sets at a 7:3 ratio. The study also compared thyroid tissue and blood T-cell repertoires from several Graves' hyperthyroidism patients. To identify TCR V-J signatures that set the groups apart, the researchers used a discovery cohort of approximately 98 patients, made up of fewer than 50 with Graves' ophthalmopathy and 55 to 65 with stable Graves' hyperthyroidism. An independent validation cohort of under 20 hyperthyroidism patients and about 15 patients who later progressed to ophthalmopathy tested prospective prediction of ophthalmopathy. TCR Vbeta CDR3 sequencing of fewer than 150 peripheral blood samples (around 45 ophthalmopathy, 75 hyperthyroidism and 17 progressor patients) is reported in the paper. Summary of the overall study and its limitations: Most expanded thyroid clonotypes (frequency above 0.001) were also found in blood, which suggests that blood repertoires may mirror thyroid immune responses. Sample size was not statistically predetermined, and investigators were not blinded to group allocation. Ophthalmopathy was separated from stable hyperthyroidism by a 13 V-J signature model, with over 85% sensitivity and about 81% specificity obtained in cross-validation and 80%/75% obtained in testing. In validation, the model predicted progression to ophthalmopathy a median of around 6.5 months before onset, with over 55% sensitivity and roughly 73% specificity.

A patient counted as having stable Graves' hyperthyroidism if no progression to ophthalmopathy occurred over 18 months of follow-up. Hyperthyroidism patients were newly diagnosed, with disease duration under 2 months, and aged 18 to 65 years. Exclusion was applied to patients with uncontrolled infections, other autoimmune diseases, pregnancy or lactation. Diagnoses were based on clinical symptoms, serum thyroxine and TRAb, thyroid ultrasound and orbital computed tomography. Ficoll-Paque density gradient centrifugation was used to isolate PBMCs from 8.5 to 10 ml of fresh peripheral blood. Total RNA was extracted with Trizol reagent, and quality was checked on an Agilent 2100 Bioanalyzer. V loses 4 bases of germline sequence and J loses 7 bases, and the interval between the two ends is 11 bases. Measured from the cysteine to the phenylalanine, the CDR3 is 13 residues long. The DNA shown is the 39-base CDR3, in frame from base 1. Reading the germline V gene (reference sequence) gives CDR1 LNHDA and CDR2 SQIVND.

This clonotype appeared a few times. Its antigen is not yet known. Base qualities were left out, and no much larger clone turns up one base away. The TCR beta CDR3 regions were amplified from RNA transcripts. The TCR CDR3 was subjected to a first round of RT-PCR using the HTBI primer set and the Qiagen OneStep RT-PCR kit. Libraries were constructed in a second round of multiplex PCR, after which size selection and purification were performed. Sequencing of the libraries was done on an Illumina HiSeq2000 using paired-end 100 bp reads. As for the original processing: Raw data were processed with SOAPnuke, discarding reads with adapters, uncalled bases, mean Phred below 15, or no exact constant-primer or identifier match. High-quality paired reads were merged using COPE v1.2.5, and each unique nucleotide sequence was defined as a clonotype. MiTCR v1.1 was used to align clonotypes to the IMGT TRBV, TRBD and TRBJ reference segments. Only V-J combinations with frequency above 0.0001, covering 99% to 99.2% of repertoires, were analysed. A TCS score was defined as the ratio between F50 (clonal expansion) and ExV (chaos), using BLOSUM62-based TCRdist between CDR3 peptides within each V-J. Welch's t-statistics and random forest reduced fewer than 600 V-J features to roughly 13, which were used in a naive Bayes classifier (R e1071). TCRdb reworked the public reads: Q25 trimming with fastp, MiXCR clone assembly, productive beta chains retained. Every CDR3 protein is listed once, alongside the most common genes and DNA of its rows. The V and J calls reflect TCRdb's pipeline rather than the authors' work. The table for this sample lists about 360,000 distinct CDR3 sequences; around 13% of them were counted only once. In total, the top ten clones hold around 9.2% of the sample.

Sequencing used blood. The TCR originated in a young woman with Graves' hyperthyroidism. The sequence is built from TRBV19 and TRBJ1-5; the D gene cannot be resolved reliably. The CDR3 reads CASSTIGGQPQHF. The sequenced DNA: TGTGCCAGTAGTACGATCGGTGGGCAGCCCCAGCATTTT. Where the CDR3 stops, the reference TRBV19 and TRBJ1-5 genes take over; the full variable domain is DGGITQSPKYLFRKEGQNVTLSCEQNLNHDAMYWYRQDPGQGLRLIYYSQIVNDFQKGDIAEGYSVSREKKESFPLTVTSAQKNPTAFYLCASSTIGGQPQHFGDGTRLSIL.